This entry lists 26 T cell receptor beta chains sequenced from one sample in a study of Ad26.COV2.S vaccination and SARS-CoV-2 variants. Only in-frame clones appear in the TCRdb table, and some are missing; sequencing was by immunoSEQ multiplex PCR. The sample lists 380,000 or so clones; approximately 83% were seen once. Treatment meaning: some 19 received Ad26.COV2.S at low or high dose, single or two shots; several received placebo; per-sample allocation not given. The samples were gathered on day 63 after the first injection of vaccine or placebo. Sequences were derived from peripheral blood, sampled in a trial of Ad26.COV2.S vaccine versus placebo. The receptors were gathered from a person aged 18-60 years who received the Ad26.COV2.S COVID-19 vaccine or a placebo.

The chain uses TRBV18 and TRBJ1-2; the D is unclear. This CDR3 contains 14 residues. V gave up 4 bases and J gave up 4 bases, with 13 bases separating them. CDR1 is KGHSH and CDR2 is LQKENI in the germline V gene. The CDR3 DNA is TGTGCCAGCTCACAAGCCTCAGATTTCTATGGCTACACCTTC. It yields the protein CASSQASDFYGYTF.

The chain couples TRBV7-3 to TRBJ2-5; the match to TRBD2 covers 12 bases. The CDR3 totals 15 residues. CDR1 and CDR2 from the germline V gene are SGHTA and FQGTGA. V was clipped by 5 bases and J by 5 bases; unmatched bases: 6. CDR3 in amino acids: CASSPGLAGWETQYF. CDR3 nucleotides: TGTGCCAGCAGCCCCGGACTAGCGGGATGGGAGACCCAGTACTTC.

The J gene is TRBJ1-1, the V gene TRBV6-5, with 7 bases fitting TRBD1. CDR1 and CDR2 (germline): MNHEY, SVGAGI. The CDR3 extends over 15 amino acids. The ends lost 0 bases at V and 6 bases at J; junction bases unmatched: 7. The CDR3 region has the DNA TGTGCCAGCAGTTACTCCCCCAGGGGGGCTTCTGAAGCTTTCTTT. This sequence encodes CASSYSPRGASEAFF.

The J gene is TRBJ1-6, the V gene TRBV9, with D uncertain. CDR3 size: 15 residues. V was clipped by 0 bases and J by 8 bases, with 12 bases between them. The germline CDR1 and CDR2 sequences are SGDLS and YYNGEE. DNA for the CDR3: TGTGCCAGCAGCGTAGCGGGGTATTCCCATTCACCCCTCCACTTT. It yields the protein CASSVAGYSHSPLHF.

The rearrangement links TRBV6-2 or TRBV6-3 to TRBJ1-1; the D gene is possibly TRBD1 (6 bases). V dropped 2 bases and J dropped 1 base, with 8 bases sitting between them. The CDR3 covers 14 residues. Germline V gene lookup returns CDR1 MNHEY and CDR2 SVGEGT. CDR3 in amino acids: CASSYTGTNTEAFF. CDR3 bases: TGTGCCAGCAGTTACACAGGGACGAACACTGAAGCTTTCTTT.

This clone was observed a few times. The rearrangement joins TRBV12-3 or TRBV12-4 to TRBJ1-2, with D unresolved. With 1 base removed from V and 6 bases from J, the gap between germline ends came to 0 bases. CDR3 length: 10 amino acids. DNA of the CDR3: TGTGCCAGCAGTTTAGATGGCTACACCTTC. Translation: CASSLDGYTF.

The chain recombines TRBV15 with TRBJ2-2; the match to TRBD2 covers 7 bases. The CDR3 is 16 residues long. The V gene end was trimmed by 0 bases and the J gene end by 8 bases; junction bases not matched to a gene: 9. Germline V gene data show CDR1 as LNHNV and CDR2 as YYDKDF (reference sequence). The CDR3 nucleotides are TGTGCCACCAGCAGAGATCGGGGGGTTGAAGGAGGGGAGCTGTTTTTT. Protein product: CATSRDRGVEGGELFF.

The rearrangement uses TRBV29-1 and TRBJ1-3; TRBD1 is a possible D gene (6 bases). The CDR3 runs 13 residues. V was cut by 6 bases and J by 4 bases, with 13 bases left in between. Germline assignment: CDR1 SQVTM and CDR2 ANQGSEA. The CDR3 nucleotides are TGCAGCGTCGGGGCAGGGGACGGAAACACCATATATTTT. This gives the protein CSVGAGDGNTIYF.

J is TRBJ1-2 and V is TRBV6-5; the match to TRBD1 covers 8 bases. J was trimmed by 4 bases and V by 2 bases; bases with no gene match: 6. There are 15 residues in the CDR3. CDR1 is MNHEY and CDR2 is SVGAGI in the germline V gene. CDR3 nucleotide sequence: TGTGCCAGCAGTTACCTAGACAGGGGCGGCTATGGCTACACCTTC. Its translation is CASSYLDRGGYGYTF.

V usage is TRBV6-6 and J usage is TRBJ1-2; a weak D match, TRBD1 (5 bases). This CDR3 has 12 residues. V was cut by 6 bases and J by 8 bases, with 13 bases left in between. Germline V gene sequence: CDR1 MNHNY, CDR2 SVGAGI (reference sequence). The CDR3, as DNA: TGTGCCAGCAGGCAGACAGAAGGAGGCTACACCTTC. Translating it yields CASRQTEGGYTF.

The V and J genes are TRBV9 and TRBJ2-3; 9 nucleotides agree with TRBD2. CDR3 length: 14 amino acids. The ends lost 0 bases at V and 11 bases at J; junction bases unmatched: 7. The germline V gene has CDR1 SGDLS and CDR2 YYNGEE. CDR3 protein: CASSVESGGSMQYF. The CDR3 region has the DNA TGTGCCAGCAGCGTAGAGAGCGGGGGGTCAATGCAGTATTTT.

The V and J genes are TRBV5-4 and TRBJ2-7; D call uncertain. V lost 0 bases and J 6 bases, leaving 10 bases between the germline ends. Looked up from germline, CDR1 is SGHNT and CDR2 is YYREEE (reference sequence). The CDR3 length is 13 residues. The CDR3: CASSLDLQSEQYF. CDR3 coding DNA: TGTGCCAGCAGCTTGGACTTACAGTCCGAGCAGTACTTC.

The rearrangement joins TRBV3-1 (or the pseudogene TRBV3-2) to TRBJ2-2; 12 nucleotides align to TRBD1. Germline loops: CDR1 LGHDT, CDR2 YNNKEL (reference sequence). CDR3 size: 18 residues. The V and J ends lost 2 bases and 2 bases, in that order; junction bases with no gene match: 6. The CDR3 spells CASSQTGTGGFNTGELFF. CDR3 nucleotides: TGTGCCAGCAGCCAAACCGGGACAGGGGGCTTTAACACCGGGGAGCTGTTTTTT.

The CDR3 loop is CASSFSRGTDGYTF. The CDR3 DNA is TGTGCCAGCAGCTTTTCAAGGGGTACGGACGGCTACACCTTC. The chain carries TRBV7-2 and TRBJ1-2, with a weak D call TRBD1 (5 bases). Germline V lookup: CDR1 SGHTA, CDR2 FQGNSA. The germline V and J ends were trimmed by 3 bases and 8 bases, with 16 bases remaining between them. The CDR3 has 14 amino acids.

The J gene is TRBJ1-1, the V gene TRBV5-1; 7 bases are shared with TRBD1. The length of the CDR3 is 15 residues. The germline gives CDR1 SGHRS, CDR2 YFSETQ. J was trimmed by 0 bases and V by 2 bases; bases with no gene match: 4. The CDR3 nucleotides are TGCGCCAGCAGCTTCCAACAGGGGATGAACACTGAAGCTTTCTTT. Amino acids: CASSFQQGMNTEAFF.

The genes are TRBV7-8 and TRBJ2-5, with no clear D. Trimming cost V 5 bases and J 5 bases, with 12 bases left between them. This CDR3 contains 13 residues. From germline, CDR1 is SGHVS and CDR2 FQNEAQ. DNA for the CDR3: TGTGCCAGCAGCCCTACCCGTTCGGAGACCCAGTACTTC. Translating gives CASSPTRSETQYF.

The chain recombines TRBV2 with TRBJ2-3; 7 nucleotides match TRBD1. The ends lost 6 bases at V and 1 base at J; junction bases unmatched: 10. CDR1 SNHLY and CDR2 FYNNEI come from the germline V gene. This CDR3 contains 16 residues. The DNA of the CDR3 is TGTGCCAGCAGGCCGATACAGGGGCCCCGCACAGATACGCAGTATTTT. Amino acid sequence: CASRPIQGPRTDTQYF. The variable domain in full, completed from reference TRBV2 and TRBJ2-3, reads EPEVTQTPSHQVTQMGQEVILRCVPISNHLYFYWYRQILGQKVEFLVSFYNNEISEKSEIFDDQFSVERPDGSNFTLKIRSTKLEDSAMYFCASRPIQGPRTDTQYFGPGTRLTVL.

The chain couples TRBV7-2 to TRBJ1-1; TRBD1 might be the D (5 bases). There are 13 residues in the CDR3. V gave up 2 bases and J gave up 8 bases, with 12 bases separating them. Germline values: CDR1 SGHTA, CDR2 FQGNSA. The CDR3: CASSLLGLAEAFF. The CDR3 DNA reads TGTGCCAGCAGCTTACTGGGACTGGCCGAAGCTTTCTTT.

This chain joins TRBV6-6 and TRBJ2-7; D may be TRBD1 (6 bases). V was trimmed by 8 bases and J by 3 bases, leaving 14 bases between them. Germline lookup yields CDR1 MNHNY and CDR2 SVGAGI (reference sequence). This CDR3 has 13 amino acids. Here the CDR3 DNA reads TGTGCCAGCCATGGTAGAGGGGGCTACGAGCAGTACTTC. It specifies CASHGRGGYEQYF.

The genes are TRBV5-6 and TRBJ1-2, with D perhaps TRBD1 (6 bases). CDR1 is SGHDT and CDR2 is YYEEEE in the germline V gene. With 6 bases removed from V and 4 bases from J, the gap between germline ends came to 19 bases. The CDR3 sequence is 15 residues long. The CDR3 spells CASIPTGRGGYGYTF. In DNA, the CDR3 is TGTGCCAGCATCCCCACGGGGAGAGGGGGCTATGGCTACACCTTC.

This clone has a handful of counts. The chain has TRBV6-5 and TRBJ1-5; D ambiguous. The CDR3 has 12 residues. With 6 bases removed from V and 8 bases from J, the gap between germline ends came to 11 bases. In germline, CDR1 is MNHEY, CDR2 SVGAGI. CDR3 sequence (DNA): TGTGCCAGCAGGGATTGGGGTAAGCCCCAGCATTTT. Protein: CASRDWGKPQHF.

The chain has TRBV5-8 and TRBJ2-1; D not certain. Germline CDR1 is SGHTS and CDR2 is YDEGEE. The CDR3 sequence is 11 residues long. Trimming stripped 2 bases from V and 10 bases from J, with 7 bases between. The CDR3 DNA reads as TGTGCCAGCAGCTTCCTAGTAGAGCAGTTCTTC. This gives the protein CASSFLVEQFF.

The chain recombines TRBV19 with TRBJ1-1; perhaps TRBD1 as D (6 bases). The CDR3 contains 14 residues. V was clipped by 5 bases and J by 4 bases, with 14 bases between them. Germline lookup yields CDR1 LNHDA and CDR2 SQIVND (reference sequence). The CDR3 is CASSGQRRSTEAFF. CDR3 DNA: TGTGCCAGTAGTGGACAGAGAAGGTCCACTGAAGCTTTCTTT.

This clone was counted between two and nine times. CDR3 sequence reads: CASSSYQDGREKLFF. CDR3 in DNA: TGTGCCAGCAGCTCTTATCAGGATGGACGTGAAAAACTGTTTTTT. The chain recombines TRBV11-3 with TRBJ1-4; D remains ambiguous. The ends were cut back, 4 bases at V and 7 bases at J, with 16 bases in the middle. Germline V gene lookup returns CDR1 SGHNT and CDR2 YENEEA. CDR3 length: 15 residues.

This sequence joins TRBV12-1 and TRBJ2-5; TRBD2 is the table's D call, not checked against the DNA. TRBV12-1 is described as a pseudogene. This CDR3 has 19 residues. The CDR3 DNA sequence: TGTGCCAGCAGCTACATGAGCGGGGGACCTATGATCCACCAAGAGACCCAGTACTTC. Amino acid sequence: CASSYMSGGPMIHQETQYF.

The table lists this clone with a few counts. The chain is built from TRBV27 and TRBJ2-7; D is unresolved. Trimming took off 7 bases at V and 2 bases at J, with 15 bases between the two ends. The CDR3 is 14 residues long. Germline V gene lookup returns CDR1 MNHEY and CDR2 SMNVEV (reference sequence). CDR3 DNA: TGTGCCAGCAATCCCACGAGGACCGCCTACGAGCAGTACTTC. Translating it yields CASNPTRTAYEQYF.